This T cell receptor beta chain appears in the sequencing data of a study of cytomegalovirus exposure and HLA in healthy donors. Study information: Drawn from HLA-typed donors, approximately 85 million unique TCRs were held in an early data release. Among over 350 genotyped donors, approximately 80% fell in the Caucasian-associated ancestry cluster. Points from the study as a whole: In a later analysis, around 18,000 TCR beta sequences were associated with HLA alleles at 0.05 false discovery rate. Altogether, 170 or so TCR beta chains were recorded as cytomegalovirus-associated.

With 60 Vbeta and 13 Jbeta primers, the PCR was carried out. Measured with immunoSEQ multiplex PCR; TCRdb has only the in-frame clones, and not every one. This table holds about 61,000 clones, 89% found once. V shed 2 bases and J shed 5 bases, with 11 bases lying between them. CDR1 is MGHRA and CDR2 is YSYEKL in the germline V gene. This CDR3 spans 14 amino acids. This clone was picked up one time. Its antigen is not known. V usage is TRBV4-1 and J usage is TRBJ2-3; tentatively, D is TRBD1 (5 bases). Sequences were obtained from PBMCs. The source is a man aged 25 to 40 in good health and CMV-seropositive. As DNA, the CDR3 is TGCGCCAGCAGCCAAACCTGGGGCGAAGATACGCAGTATTTT. Translating gives CASSQTWGEDTQYF.